Listed here are 20 T cell receptor beta chains from one sample, sequenced in a study of blood T cell repertoires in COVID-19. The data were produced by immunoSEQ multiplex PCR, yet TCRdb's version contains in-frame clones alone and is incomplete. The data contain 270,000 or so clones, about 89% of them seen just once; the ten biggest clones take up approximately 2.5%. Sequenced sample: PBMCs or T cells enriched from blood (not recorded which). The receptors were gathered from a woman aged 18-29 years who had recovered from COVID-19.

This chain uses TRBV11-2 with TRBJ2-7, with TRBD2 as a possible D gene (6 bases). In germline, CDR1 is SGHAT, CDR2 FQNNGV. Trimming removed 5 bases from V and 2 bases from J, with 19 bases in between. This CDR3 region has 16 residues. DNA for the CDR3: TGTGCCAGCAGCCCCCTCCGGGGCGGGATTACCTACGAGCAGTACTTC. Its protein product is CASSPLRGGITYEQYF.

CDR3 sequence: CASSLAFALVGTGPYNEQFF. The CDR3 DNA sequence: TGCGCCAGCAGCTTGGCCTTCGCGCTTGTAGGGACAGGACCCTACAATGAGCAGTTCTTC. This sequence joins TRBV5-1 and TRBJ2-1; TRBD1 agrees at 8 bases. The germline V gene has CDR1 SGHRS and CDR2 YFSETQ. J lost 2 bases, V lost 0 bases, and 16 bases had no gene match. This CDR3 has 20 amino acids.

The V and J genes are TRBV18 and TRBJ2-2, with D possibly being TRBD2 (6 bases). This CDR3 has 16 residues. Deletions cut 3 bases from V and 5 bases from J, with 16 bases between. CDR1 and CDR2 from the germline V gene are KGHSH and LQKENI. This CDR3 is CASSPLAGTLTGELFF. DNA for the CDR3: TGTGCCAGCTCACCGCTAGCCGGGACTTTAACCGGGGAGCTGTTTTTT.

The rearrangement uses TRBV6-2 or TRBV6-3 and TRBJ2-7; a weak D match, TRBD2 (5 bases). Germline CDR1 reads MNHEY; CDR2 reads SVGEGT. The CDR3 sequence is 14 residues long. V was cut by 0 bases and J by 7 bases, with 13 bases left in between. The CDR3 bases are TGTGCCAGCAGTTACTCCTACCCCCCGGGGGAGCAGTACTTC. It codes for CASSYSYPPGEQYF.

This chain uses TRBV19 with TRBJ1-2, with 7 bases aligning to TRBD1. V dropped 10 bases and J dropped 4; count of bases not matched to a gene: 21. The CDR3 runs 17 residues. Germline V lookup: CDR1 LNHDA, CDR2 SQIVND (reference sequence). The CDR3 DNA follows: TGTGCCACCAGCCGCCGCGGGATCGGACAGGAGACCTATGGCTACACCTTC. As protein: CATSRRGIGQETYGYTF.

The V gene is TRBV18, the J gene TRBJ1-4, with D hard to call. This CDR3 comprises 14 residues. CDR1 and CDR2 from the germline V gene are KGHSH and LQKENI. The V end lost 2 bases, the J end lost 4 bases, and 8 bases lay between the germline ends. The CDR3 loop reads CASSPSRDNEKLFF. The CDR3 coding sequence is TGTGCCAGCTCACCATCGAGAGATAATGAAAAACTGTTTTTT.

This clone was seen a single time. The chain recombines TRBV4-2 with TRBJ1-5, with 7 positions matching TRBD1. Trimming took 0 bases from V and 6 from J; bases not matched to a gene: 8. Germline CDR1 LGHNA, CDR2 YNFKEQ. The CDR3 sequence is 16 residues long. The DNA for the CDR3 is TGTGCCAGCAGCCAAGATGGGCAGGGGGAAGGTCAGCCCCAGCATTTT. As protein: CASSQDGQGEGQPQHF.

The chain joins TRBV4-2 to TRBJ2-1; 11 nucleotides agree with TRBD1. Germline-derived CDR1 and CDR2 are LGHNA and YNFKEQ. V lost 4 bases, J lost 8 bases, and 4 bases stayed unmatched. There are 14 residues in the CDR3. The CDR3 spells CASSPRTGGDEQFF. The CDR3 region has the DNA TGTGCCAGCAGCCCCCGGACAGGGGGCGATGAGCAGTTCTTC.

The gene calls are TRBV7-6 and TRBJ2-7; TRBD1 aligns across 8 bases. Germline V gene lookup returns CDR1 SGHVS and CDR2 FNYEAQ. This CDR3 comprises 17 residues. Losses at the gene ends were 5 bases for V and 3 bases for J; bases not matched to a gene: 15. This CDR3 is CASSQDRVGLIDYEQYF. Here the CDR3 DNA reads TGTGCCAGCAGCCAGGACAGGGTTGGACTAATAGACTACGAGCAGTACTTC.

V gene TRBV30 combines with J gene TRBJ2-3; possibly TRBD2 for D (7 bases). V was trimmed by 3 bases and J by 2 bases, leaving 18 bases between them. Germline CDR1 is GTSNPN and CDR2 is SVGIG (reference sequence). The CDR3 runs 16 residues. The CDR3: CAWSREGGAYTDTQYF. The CDR3 bases are TGTGCCTGGAGCCGGGAAGGGGGGGCTTACACAGATACGCAGTATTTT.

This sequence joins TRBV12-5 and TRBJ2-3, with 10 bases matching TRBD1. V shed 6 bases and J 6 bases; nucleotides not matched to a gene: 3. CDR1 and CDR2 (germline): LGHNT, FRNRAP. CDR3 length: 13 residues. Here the CDR3 DNA reads TGTGCTAGTGGCACGGGACAGGGGGATACGCAGTATTTT. It translates to CASGTGQGDTQYF.

This clone was recorded only once. The V call is TRBV7-9, the J call TRBJ2-7; D gene ambiguous. CDR3 size: 14 residues. Trimming took off 4 bases at V and 3 bases at J, with 13 bases between the two ends. Germline V gene data show CDR1 as SEHNR and CDR2 as FQNEAQ (reference sequence). The CDR3 nucleotides read TGTGCCAGCAGCTCGCGGAGCTCTGGCTACGAGCAGTACTTC. Its translation is CASSSRSSGYEQYF.

The chain employs TRBV24-1 and TRBJ2-1; the D gene is possibly TRBD2 (6 bases). Germline CDR1 and CDR2: KGHDR and SFDVKD. V was clipped by 4 bases and J by 15 bases, with 9 bases between them. The CDR3 is made up of 10 amino acids. CDR3 coding DNA: TGTGCCACCAGTGACCGGGACTGGTTCTTC. Protein product: CATSDRDWFF.

In this sample, this clone turned up a few times. The J gene is TRBJ1-2, the V gene TRBV7-2; D is uncertain. The CDR3 is 13 residues long. Trimming took 0 bases from V and 4 from J, leaving 6 bases between them. CDR1 is SGHTA and CDR2 is FQGNSA in the germline V gene. The CDR3: CASSLAGGYGYTF. The CDR3 DNA reads as TGTGCCAGCAGCTTAGCTGGAGGCTATGGCTACACCTTC.

The rearrangement links TRBV2 to TRBJ2-2; 10 positions agree with TRBD1. The ends lost 5 bases at V and 1 base at J; junction bases unmatched: 4. The CDR3 has 16 amino acids. CDR1 and CDR2 (germline): SNHLY, FYNNEI. In DNA, the CDR3 is TGTGCCAGCAGTAGGACAGGGGGTGAGAACACCGGGGAGCTGTTTTTT. This translates into CASSRTGGENTGELFF. Complete variable domain (other parts from reference TRBV2 and TRBJ2-2): EPEVTQTPSHQVTQMGQEVILRCVPISNHLYFYWYRQILGQKVEFLVSFYNNEISEKSEIFDDQFSVERPDGSNFTLKIRSTKLEDSAMYFCASSRTGGENTGELFFGEGSRLTVL.

The count of this clone is one. The chain employs TRBV4-3 and TRBJ1-2; maybe TRBD1 (5 bases). Trimming took off 1 base at V and 3 bases at J, with 9 bases between the two ends. The CDR3 is 14 residues long. CDR1 LGHNA and CDR2 YSLEER come from the germline V gene. CDR3 sequence reads: CASSQVAGDYGYTF. In DNA, the CDR3 is TGCGCCAGCAGCCAAGTGGCGGGGGACTATGGCTACACCTTC.

The sample holds one count of this clone. The chain carries TRBV10-3 and TRBJ2-1, with TRBD1 as a possible D gene (6 bases). Germline V gene lookup returns CDR1 ENHRY and CDR2 SYGVKD. This CDR3 has 15 residues. V was clipped by 10 bases and J by 7 bases, with 23 bases between them. CDR3 loop: CATKTQGIPVNEQFF. CDR3 nucleotides: TGTGCCACCAAAACGCAGGGGATTCCAGTAAATGAGCAGTTCTTC.

The chain links TRBV24-1 to TRBJ2-3, with TRBD2 matching 8 bases. V trimming: 4 bases; J trimming: 0 bases; junction bases outside the gene matches: 2. CDR3 size: 15 residues. Germline-derived CDR1 and CDR2 are KGHDR and SFDVKD. Written as DNA, the CDR3 is TGTGCCACCAGTGACCCTAGCGGGAGCACAGATACGCAGTATTTT. Translated: CATSDPSGSTDTQYF.

This rearrangement joins TRBV2 to TRBJ1-5; 7 bases align to TRBD1. Trimming cost V 2 bases and J 6 bases; bases outside gene matches: 7. CDR1 SNHLY and CDR2 FYNNEI come from the germline V gene. CDR3 size: 15 residues. The CDR3 sequence: CASSERAGGSQPQHF. As DNA, the CDR3 is TGTGCCAGCAGTGAACGGGCAGGGGGTAGTCAGCCCCAGCATTTT. Supplemented by reference TRBV2 and TRBJ1-5, the full variable domain reads EPEVTQTPSHQVTQMGQEVILRCVPISNHLYFYWYRQILGQKVEFLVSFYNNEISEKSEIFDDQFSVERPDGSNFTLKIRSTKLEDSAMYFCASSERAGGSQPQHFGDGTRLSIL.

This clone occurred a few times. The chain joins TRBV27 to TRBJ1-1; D might be TRBD1 (5 bases). Per germline, CDR1 MNHEY and CDR2 SMNVEV (reference sequence). The CDR3 is 13 amino acids. Trimming stripped 6 bases from V and 4 bases from J, with 12 bases between. The CDR3 DNA reads as TGTGCCAGCAGGTCAGGGTTGGTCACTGAAGCTTTCTTT. It encodes CASRSGLVTEAFF.